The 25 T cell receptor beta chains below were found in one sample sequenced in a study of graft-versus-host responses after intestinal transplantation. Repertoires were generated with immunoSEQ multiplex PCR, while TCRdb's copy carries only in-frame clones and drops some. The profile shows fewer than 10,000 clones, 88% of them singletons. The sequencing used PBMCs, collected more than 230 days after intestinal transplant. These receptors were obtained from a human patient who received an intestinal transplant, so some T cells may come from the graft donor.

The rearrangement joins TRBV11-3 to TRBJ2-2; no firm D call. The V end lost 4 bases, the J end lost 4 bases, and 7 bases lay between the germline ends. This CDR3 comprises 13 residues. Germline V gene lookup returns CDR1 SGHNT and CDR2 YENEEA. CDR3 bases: TGTGCCAGCAGCTCTAGTGGCACCGGGGAGCTGTTTTTT. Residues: CASSSSGTGELFF.

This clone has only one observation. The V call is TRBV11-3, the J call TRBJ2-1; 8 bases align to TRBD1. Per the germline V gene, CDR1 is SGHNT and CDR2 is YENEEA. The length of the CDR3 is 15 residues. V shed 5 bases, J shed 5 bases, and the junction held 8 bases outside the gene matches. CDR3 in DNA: TGTGCCAGCAGCGATCAGGGGGCCTTTAACAATGAGCAGTTCTTC. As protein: CASSDQGAFNNEQFF.

CDR3 in DNA: TGTGCCAGCAGCTTGGCCGGGACAGGGGCTCTCTATGAAAAACTGTTTTTT. Amino acid sequence: CASSLAGTGALYEKLFF. The chain links TRBV7-6 to TRBJ1-4; 10 bases line up with TRBD1. The germline CDR1 and CDR2 sequences are SGHVS and FNYEAQ. With V trimmed by 3 bases and J by 6 bases, 10 bases remained unmatched. This CDR3 has 17 amino acids.

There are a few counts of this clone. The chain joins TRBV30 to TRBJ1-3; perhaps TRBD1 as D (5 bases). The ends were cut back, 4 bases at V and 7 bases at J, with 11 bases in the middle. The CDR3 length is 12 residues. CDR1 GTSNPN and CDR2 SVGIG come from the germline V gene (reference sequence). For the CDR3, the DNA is TGTGCCTGGACCCAGGGAGCGAACACCATATATTTT. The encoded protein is CAWTQGANTIYF.

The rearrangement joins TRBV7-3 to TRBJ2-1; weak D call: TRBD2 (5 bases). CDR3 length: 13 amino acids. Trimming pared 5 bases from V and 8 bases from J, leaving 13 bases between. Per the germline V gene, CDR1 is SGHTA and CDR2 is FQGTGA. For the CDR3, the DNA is TGTGCCAGCAGCACCACTAGAGCGGATGAGCAGTTCTTC. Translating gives CASSTTRADEQFF. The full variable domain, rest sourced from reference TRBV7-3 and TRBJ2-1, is GAGVSQTPSNKVTEKGKYVELRCDPISGHTALYWYRQSLGQGPEFLIYFQGTGAADDSGLPNDRFFAVRPEGSVSTLKIQRTERGDSAVYLCASSTTRADEQFFGPGTRLTVL.

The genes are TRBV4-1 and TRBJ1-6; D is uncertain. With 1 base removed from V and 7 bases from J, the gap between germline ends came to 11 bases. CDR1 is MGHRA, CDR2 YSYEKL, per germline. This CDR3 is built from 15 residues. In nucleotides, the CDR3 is TGCGCCAGCAGCCAAGTCACGGTTTACAATTCACCCCTCCACTTT. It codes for CASSQVTVYNSPLHF.

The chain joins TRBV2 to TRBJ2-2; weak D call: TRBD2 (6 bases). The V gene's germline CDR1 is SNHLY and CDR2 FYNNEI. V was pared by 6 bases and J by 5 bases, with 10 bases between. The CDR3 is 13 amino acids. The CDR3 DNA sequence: TGTGCCAGCAGCCGGGAGACAACCGGGGAGCTGTTTTTT. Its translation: CASSRETTGELFF.

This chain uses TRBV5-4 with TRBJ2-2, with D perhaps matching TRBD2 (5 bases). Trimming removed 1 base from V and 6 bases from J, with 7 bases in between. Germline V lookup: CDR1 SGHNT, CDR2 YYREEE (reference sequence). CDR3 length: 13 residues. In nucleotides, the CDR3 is TGTGCCAGCAGCTTGAAGGGAGCCGGGGAGCTGTTTTTT. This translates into CASSLKGAGELFF.

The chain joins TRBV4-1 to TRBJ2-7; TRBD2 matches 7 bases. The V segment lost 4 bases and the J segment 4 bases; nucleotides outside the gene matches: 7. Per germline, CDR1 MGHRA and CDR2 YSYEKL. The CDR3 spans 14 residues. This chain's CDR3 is CASSRLAGDYEQYF. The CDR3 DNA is TGCGCCAGCAGCCGTCTCGCGGGGGATTACGAGCAGTACTTC.

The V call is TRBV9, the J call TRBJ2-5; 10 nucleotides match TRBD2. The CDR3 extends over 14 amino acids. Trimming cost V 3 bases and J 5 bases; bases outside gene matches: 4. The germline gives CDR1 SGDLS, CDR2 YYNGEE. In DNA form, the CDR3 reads TGTGCCAGCAGCGCTAGCGGGAGTACGGAGACCCAGTACTTC. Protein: CASSASGSTETQYF.

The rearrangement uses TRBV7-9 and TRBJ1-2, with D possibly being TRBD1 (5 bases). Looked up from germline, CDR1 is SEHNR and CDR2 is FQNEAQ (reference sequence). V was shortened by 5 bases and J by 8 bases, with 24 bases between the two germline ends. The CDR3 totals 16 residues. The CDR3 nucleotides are TGTGCCAGCAGCCCCGCCGCAGGGCTCATCCTGAGGGGCTACACCTTC. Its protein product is CASSPAAGLILRGYTF.

In nucleotides, the CDR3 is TGTGCCAGCAGTTTACATACCGGGGAGCTGTTTTTT. Encoded protein: CASSLHTGELFF. This rearrangement joins TRBV28 to TRBJ2-2; the D is unclear. The CDR3 runs 12 residues. Trimming took off 2 bases at V and 5 bases at J, with 3 bases between the two ends. In germline, CDR1 is MDHEN, CDR2 SYDVKM.

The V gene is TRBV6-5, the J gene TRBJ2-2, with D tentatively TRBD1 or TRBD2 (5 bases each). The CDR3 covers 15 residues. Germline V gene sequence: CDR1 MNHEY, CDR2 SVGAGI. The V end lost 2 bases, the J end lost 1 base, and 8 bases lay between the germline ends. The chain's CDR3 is CASSYGGGNTGELFF. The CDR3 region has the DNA TGTGCCAGCAGTTACGGTGGGGGGAACACCGGGGAGCTGTTTTTT.

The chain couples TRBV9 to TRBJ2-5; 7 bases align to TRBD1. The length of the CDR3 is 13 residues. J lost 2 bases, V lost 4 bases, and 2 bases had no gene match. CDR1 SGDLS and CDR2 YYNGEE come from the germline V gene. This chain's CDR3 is CASSLDRQETQYF. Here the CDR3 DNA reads TGTGCCAGCAGCCTGGACAGGCAAGAGACCCAGTACTTC.

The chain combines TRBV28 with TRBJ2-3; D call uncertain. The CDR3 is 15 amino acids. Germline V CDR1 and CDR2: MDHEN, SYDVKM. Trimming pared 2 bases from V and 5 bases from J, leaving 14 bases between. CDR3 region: CASSLVVSLVDTQYF. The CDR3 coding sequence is TGTGCCAGCAGTTTAGTAGTTTCTTTGGTAGATACGCAGTATTTT.

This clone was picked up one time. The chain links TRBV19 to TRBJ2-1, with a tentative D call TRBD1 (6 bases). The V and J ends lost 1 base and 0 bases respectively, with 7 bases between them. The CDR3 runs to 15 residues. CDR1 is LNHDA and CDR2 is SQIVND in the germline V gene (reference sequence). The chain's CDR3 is CASSIGGLSYNEQFF. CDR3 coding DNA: TGTGCCAGTAGTATAGGGGGGCTCTCCTACAATGAGCAGTTCTTC.

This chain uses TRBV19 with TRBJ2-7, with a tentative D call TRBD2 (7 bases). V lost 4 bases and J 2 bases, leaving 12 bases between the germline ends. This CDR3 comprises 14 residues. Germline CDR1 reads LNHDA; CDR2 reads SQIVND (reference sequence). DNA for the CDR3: TGTGCCAGTAGTAAGGGGGGGTTAACCTACGAGCAGTACTTC. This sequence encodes CASSKGGLTYEQYF.

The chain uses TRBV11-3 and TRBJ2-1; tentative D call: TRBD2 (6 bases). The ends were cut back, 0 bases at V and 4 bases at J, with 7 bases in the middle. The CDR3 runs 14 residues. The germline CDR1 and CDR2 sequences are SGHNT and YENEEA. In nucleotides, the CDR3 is TGTGCCAGCAGCTTAGACGGGGGATACAATGAGCAGTTCTTC. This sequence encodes CASSLDGGYNEQFF.

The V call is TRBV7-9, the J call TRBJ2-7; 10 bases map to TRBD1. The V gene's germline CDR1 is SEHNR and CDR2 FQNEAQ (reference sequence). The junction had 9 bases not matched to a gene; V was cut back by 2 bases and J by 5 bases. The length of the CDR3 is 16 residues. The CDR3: CASSLSSGDRGNEQYF. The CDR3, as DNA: TGTGCCAGCAGCTTATCGTCTGGGGACAGGGGAAACGAGCAGTACTTC.

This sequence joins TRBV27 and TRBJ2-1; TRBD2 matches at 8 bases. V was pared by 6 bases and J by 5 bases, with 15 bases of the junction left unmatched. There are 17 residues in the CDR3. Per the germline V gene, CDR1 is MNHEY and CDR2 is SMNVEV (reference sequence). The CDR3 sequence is CASSPLFRVAGNNEQFF. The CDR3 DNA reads TGTGCCAGCAGCCCACTGTTCCGGGTAGCGGGGAACAATGAGCAGTTCTTC.

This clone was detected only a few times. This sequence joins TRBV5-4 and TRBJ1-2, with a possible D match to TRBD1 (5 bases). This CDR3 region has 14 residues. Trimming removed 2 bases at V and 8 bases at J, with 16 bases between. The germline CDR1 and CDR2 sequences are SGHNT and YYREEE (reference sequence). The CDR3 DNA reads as TGTGCCAGCAGCTTCCCGGGCGGGGCGCGGGGCTACACCTTC. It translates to CASSFPGGARGYTF.

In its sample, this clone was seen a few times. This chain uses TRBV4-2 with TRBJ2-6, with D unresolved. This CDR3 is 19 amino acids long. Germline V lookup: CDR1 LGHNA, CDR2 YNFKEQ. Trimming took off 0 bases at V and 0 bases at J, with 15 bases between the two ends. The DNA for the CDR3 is TGTGCCAGCAGCCAAGAAGGAACAGACTCAAGCTCTGGGGCCAACGTCCTGACTTTC. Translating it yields CASSQEGTDSSSGANVLTF.

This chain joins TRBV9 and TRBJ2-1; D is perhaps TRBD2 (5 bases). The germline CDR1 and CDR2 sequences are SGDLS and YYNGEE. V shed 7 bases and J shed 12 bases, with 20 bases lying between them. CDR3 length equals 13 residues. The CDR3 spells CASPRRTLRAQFF. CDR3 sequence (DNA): TGTGCCAGCCCGAGGAGGACTCTCAGAGCGCAGTTCTTC.

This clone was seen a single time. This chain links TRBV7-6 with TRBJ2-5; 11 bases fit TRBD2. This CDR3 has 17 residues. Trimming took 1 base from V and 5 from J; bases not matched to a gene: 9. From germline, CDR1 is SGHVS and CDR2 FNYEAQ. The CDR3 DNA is TGTGCCAGCAGCTTAGGGTTAGCGGGAGGGCCCATGGAGACCCAGTACTTC. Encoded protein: CASSLGLAGGPMETQYF.

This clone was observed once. CDR3 sequence: CASRRPANYEQYF. In DNA form, the CDR3 reads TGTGCCAGCAGACGACCTGCCAACTACGAGCAGTACTTC. The rearrangement links TRBV28 to TRBJ2-7, with D unclear. V was clipped by 6 bases and J by 3 bases, with 12 bases between them. CDR1 is MDHEN, CDR2 SYDVKM, per germline. This CDR3 is built from 13 residues.